This T cell receptor beta chain was sequenced for a study of blood T cell repertoires in COVID-19 (TCRdb year 2020). At the level of the whole study: The collaborator samples originated in the United States, Italy and Spain and spanned the acute and convalescent phases of COVID-19. The material from the prospective study consisted of cDNA or gDNA derived from T cells, B-cell-depleted T cells, or PBMCs. The dataset comprised deeply sampled blood TCRbeta repertoires from subjects exposed to, actively infected with, or recovered from COVID-19. A freely available public database, intended as a resource for researchers studying the immune response to SARS-CoV-2, is where the repertoires were released. Samples came from the ongoing ImmuneRACE study (first 160 participants) plus 1,254 subjects from 6 global collaborators. Nearly every sample came with metadata listing a de-identified subject ID, COVID-19 status, age in years and sex. Where HLA class I and class II types were available, the types were taken from metadata supplied by the sample provider, not from assay-based typing. Overall study outcomes, separate from this receptor: The quantity of clinical and demographic metadata differed by source and by participant and was supplied without curation.

The immunoSEQ Assay, a bias-controlled multiplex PCR, was used to amplify TCRbeta CDR3 regions from genomic DNA. The source study handled its data this way. Within the assay, amplification of reference gene primers was used to estimate how many nucleated cells each sample contained. To quantify the absolute abundance of each unique TCRbeta CDR3 rearrangement, sequence reads were collapsed and filtered. For each sample, productive Simpson clonality was calculated as the square root of Simpson's diversity index across productive rearrangements. This immuneACCESS table, as held by TCRdb, lists in-frame sequences with V and J called but not all clones. Of the missing ones, under half trace to an unresolved V gene in checked studies; the others have no known cause. The DNA was the basis for D and trimming; V, J and clone size are from that table. The sample table shows around 200,000 clones, and almost 90% are seen once. 1.5% to 2% of the sample lies in the top ten.

Cut back by 6 bases and 10 bases, the V and J ends lie 8 bases apart. From its cysteine to its phenylalanine, the CDR3 spans 10 amino acids. Only the CDR3 DNA stays, 30 bases, in frame from base 1. The germline V gene yields SGHRS for CDR1 and YFSETQ for CDR2. As to this clone: Which antigen it targets is not known. No quality values exist for individual bases; no much larger clone is one base distant.

Whole blood was collected in K2EDTA tubes by collaborating institutions according to the institutions' own protocols. Collaborator samples were shipped for TCRbeta analysis as frozen whole blood, isolated PBMCs, or DNA extracted from either sample type. This receptor was identified in a man in his late teens or twenties with active or convalescent COVID-19. The sequence joins TRBV5-1 to TRBJ2-1; no D gene is confidently identified. The sample comprised peripheral blood. The CDR3 is CASNGQEQFF. DNA sequence: TGCGCCAGCAATGGGCAGGAGCAGTTCTTC.